This T cell receptor beta chain was retrieved from a study of cytomegalovirus exposure and HLA in healthy donors. Study findings and constraints: Analyses of presence and absence presupposed an approximately uniform sequencing depth across donors. Information on immune exposure was restricted to one variable (CMV serostatus).

Unmatched junction bases numbered 12, after V lost 1 base and J lost 10 bases. CDR3 length equals 16 residues. Germline assignment: CDR1 KGHSH and CDR2 LQKENI. PCR employed 60 Vbeta and 13 Jbeta primers. Authors' analysis steps: In a later analysis, the count reached 76 million or so unique TCR beta chains, with 9 million to 11 million shared. The protocol was immunoSEQ multiplex PCR, while the TCRdb copy is restricted to in-frame clones and leaves out a portion. Clone size and the V and J calls come from that table; the DNA yielded D and trimming. The sample yields approximately 180,000 clones, of which the top ten take up 6.5%. Worth noting for this clone: Its antigen is undetermined.

The chain carries TRBV18 and TRBJ2-1; 8 bases map to TRBD1. This receptor was obtained from a man between 25 and 39 years old in good health and CMV-seronegative. Input material: PBMCs. The CDR3 spells CASSPQGAGGSGEQFF. Written as DNA, the CDR3 is TGTGCCAGCTCACCACAAGGGGCAGGGGGCTCCGGAGAGCAGTTCTTC.